This T cell receptor (beta chain) comes out of a study of neurological immune-mediated disorders. Broader study findings: The absence of shared CDR3 amino acid sequences among expanded clones across subjects suggests private repertoires in all groups.

The CDR3 runs to 15 residues. Germline CDR1 reads DFQATT; CDR2 reads SNEGSKA (reference sequence). Between the trimmed V and J ends, which lost 0 bases and 1 base, there was a span of 12 bases. This clonotype came up many times. Its specificity is unknown. The authors produced cDNA by 5'RACE using 10-nucleotide random UMIs. TCRdb analysed the 5' RACE reads with MiXCR anew, one entry per CDR3 protein. The sample consists of 70,000 to 95,000 distinct CDR3 sequences, 15% to 20% of them appearing once. This TCR derives from a woman aged 40 to 50 in good health. The chain recombines TRBV20-1 with TRBJ2-5; weak D call: TRBD1 (7 bases). Material for sequencing was PBMCs. CDR3 region: CSAREGGQSQETQYF. In DNA, the CDR3 is TGCAGTGCTAGAGAGGGGGGACAGTCCCAAGAGACCCAGTACTTC.